The entry below describes one T cell receptor beta chain. This specimen comes from a study of blood T cell repertoires in COVID-19. On the study more broadly: Samples came from the United States, Italy and Spain, spanning acute and convalescent COVID-19. PBMCs, B-cell-depleted T cells, or T cells were the source of the cDNA or gDNA that made up the material.

How the authors handled the data: Estimation of nucleated cell counts was performed using reference gene primer amplification. TCRdb's table, derived via immunoSEQ multiplex PCR, lists solely in-frame clones and lacks some. Clone size and the V and J calls come from that table; the DNA yielded D and trimming. This sample has roughly 91,000 clones, with about 80% found just once. The V gene's germline CDR1 is SGHTA and CDR2 FQGTGA. The J segment lost 0 bases and the V segment lost 5 bases, leaving 11 bases of the junction unmatched. The CDR3 length is 17 residues. Sample: peripheral blood. V usage is TRBV7-3 and J usage is TRBJ2-3; 7 bases line up with TRBD2. The receptor comes from a man in his 70s with acute or convalescent COVID-19. The CDR3: CASSDPSASGSTDTQYF. In DNA, the CDR3 is TGTGCCAGCAGCGACCCGAGCGCTAGCGGTAGCACAGATACGCAGTATTTT.